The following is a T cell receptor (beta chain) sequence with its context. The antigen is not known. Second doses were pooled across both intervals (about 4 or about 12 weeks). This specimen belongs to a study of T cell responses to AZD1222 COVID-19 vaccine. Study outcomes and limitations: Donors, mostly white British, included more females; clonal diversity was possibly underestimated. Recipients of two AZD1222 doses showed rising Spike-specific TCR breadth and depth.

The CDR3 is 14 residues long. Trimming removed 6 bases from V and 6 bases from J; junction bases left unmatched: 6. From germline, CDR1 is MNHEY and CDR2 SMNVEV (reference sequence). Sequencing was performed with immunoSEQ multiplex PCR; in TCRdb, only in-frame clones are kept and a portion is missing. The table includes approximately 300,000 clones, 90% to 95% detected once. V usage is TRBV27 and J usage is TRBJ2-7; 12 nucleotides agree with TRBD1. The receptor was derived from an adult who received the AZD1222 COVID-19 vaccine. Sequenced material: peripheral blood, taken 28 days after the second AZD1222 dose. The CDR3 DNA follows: TGTGCCAGCAGCACCGGGACAGGGGGCGCCGAGCAGTACTTC. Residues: CASSTGTGGAEQYF.